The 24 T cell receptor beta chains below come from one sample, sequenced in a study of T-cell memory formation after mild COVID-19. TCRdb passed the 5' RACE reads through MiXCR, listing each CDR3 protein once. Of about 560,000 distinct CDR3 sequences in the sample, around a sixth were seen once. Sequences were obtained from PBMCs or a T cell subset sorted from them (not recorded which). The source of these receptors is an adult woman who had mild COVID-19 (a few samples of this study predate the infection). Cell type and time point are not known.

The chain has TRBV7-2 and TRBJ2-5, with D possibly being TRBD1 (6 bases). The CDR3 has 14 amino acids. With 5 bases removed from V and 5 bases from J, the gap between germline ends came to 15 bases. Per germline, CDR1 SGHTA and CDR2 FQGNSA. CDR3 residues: CASSLQGAAETQYF. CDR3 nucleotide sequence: TGTGCCAGCAGCCTACAGGGTGCGGCGGAGACCCAGTACTTC. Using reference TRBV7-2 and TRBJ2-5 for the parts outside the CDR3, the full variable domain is GAGVSQSPSNKVTEKGKDVELRCDPISGHTALYWYRQSLGQGLEFLIYFQGNSAPDKSGLPSDRFSAERTGGSVSTLTIQRTQQEDSAVYLCASSLQGAAETQYFGPGTRLLVL.

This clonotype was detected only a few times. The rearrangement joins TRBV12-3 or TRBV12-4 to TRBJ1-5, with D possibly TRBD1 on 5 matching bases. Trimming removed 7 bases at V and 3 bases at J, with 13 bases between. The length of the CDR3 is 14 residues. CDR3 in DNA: TGTGCCAGCACCCAGACAGACTCCAATCAGCCCCAGCATTTT. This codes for CASTQTDSNQPQHF.

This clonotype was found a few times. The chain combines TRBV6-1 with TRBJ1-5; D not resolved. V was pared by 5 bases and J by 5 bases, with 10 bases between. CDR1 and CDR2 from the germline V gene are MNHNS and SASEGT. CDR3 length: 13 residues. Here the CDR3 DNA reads TGTGCCAGCAGTAGAGGACTTCATCAGCCCCAGCATTTT. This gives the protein CASSRGLHQPQHF.

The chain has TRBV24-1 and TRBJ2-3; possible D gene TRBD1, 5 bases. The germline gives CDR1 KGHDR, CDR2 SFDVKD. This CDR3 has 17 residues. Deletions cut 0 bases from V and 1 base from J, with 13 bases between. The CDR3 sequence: CATSDLRRRAGTDTQYF. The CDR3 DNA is TGTGCCACCAGTGATTTGCGCCGCAGGGCTGGCACAGATACGCAGTATTTT.

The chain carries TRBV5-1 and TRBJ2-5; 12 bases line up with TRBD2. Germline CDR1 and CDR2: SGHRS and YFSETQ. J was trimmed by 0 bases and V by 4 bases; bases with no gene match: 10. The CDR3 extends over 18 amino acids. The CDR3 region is CASSPDLLAGGYQETQYF. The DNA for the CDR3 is TGCGCCAGCAGCCCGGACCTACTAGCGGGGGGTTACCAAGAGACCCAGTACTTC.

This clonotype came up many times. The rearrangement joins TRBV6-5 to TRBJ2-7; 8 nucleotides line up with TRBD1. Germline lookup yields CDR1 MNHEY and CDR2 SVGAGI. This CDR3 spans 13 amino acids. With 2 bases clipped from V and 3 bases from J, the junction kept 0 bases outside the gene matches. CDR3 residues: CASSYDRGYEQYF. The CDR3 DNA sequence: TGTGCCAGCAGTTACGACAGGGGCTACGAGCAGTACTTC.

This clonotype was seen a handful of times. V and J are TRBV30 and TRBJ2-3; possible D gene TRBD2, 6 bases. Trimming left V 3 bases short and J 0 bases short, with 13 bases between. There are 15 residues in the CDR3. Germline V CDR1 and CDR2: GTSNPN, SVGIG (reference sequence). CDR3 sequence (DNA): TGTGCCTGGAGGGGCGGGGCAAAAAGCACAGATACGCAGTATTTT. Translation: CAWRGGAKSTDTQYF.

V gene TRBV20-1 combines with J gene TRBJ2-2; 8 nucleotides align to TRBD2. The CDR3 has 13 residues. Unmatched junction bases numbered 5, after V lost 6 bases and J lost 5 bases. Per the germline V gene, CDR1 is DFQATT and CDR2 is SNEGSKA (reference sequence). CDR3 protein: CSANRGGTGELFF. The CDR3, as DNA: TGCAGTGCCAACCGGGGGGGGACCGGGGAGCTGTTTTTT.

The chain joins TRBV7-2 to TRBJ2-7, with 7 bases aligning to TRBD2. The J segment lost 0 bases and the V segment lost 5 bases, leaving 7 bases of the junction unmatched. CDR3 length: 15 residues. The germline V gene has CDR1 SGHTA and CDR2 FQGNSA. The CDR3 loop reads CASSLLAASSYEQYF. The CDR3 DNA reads TGTGCCAGCAGCCTGCTAGCGGCAAGCTCCTACGAGCAGTACTTC. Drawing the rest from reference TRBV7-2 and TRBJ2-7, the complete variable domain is GAGVSQSPSNKVTEKGKDVELRCDPISGHTALYWYRQSLGQGLEFLIYFQGNSAPDKSGLPSDRFSAERTGGSVSTLTIQRTQQEDSAVYLCASSLLAASSYEQYFGPGTRLTVT.

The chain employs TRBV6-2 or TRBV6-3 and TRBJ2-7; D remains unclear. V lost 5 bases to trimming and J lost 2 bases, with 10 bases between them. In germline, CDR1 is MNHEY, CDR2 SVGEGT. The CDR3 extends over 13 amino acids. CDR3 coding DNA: TGTGCCAGCAGTGAAGCCACACCCTACGAGCAGTACTTC. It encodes CASSEATPYEQYF.

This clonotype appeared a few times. The CDR3 is CSVAGQGGLAKNIQYF. As DNA, the CDR3 is TGCAGCGTAGCGGGACAGGGGGGTCTAGCCAAAAACATTCAGTACTTC. V and J are TRBV29-1 and TRBJ2-4, with 11 bases that match TRBD1. Germline CDR1 is SQVTM and CDR2 is ANQGSEA. V lost 6 bases and J lost 0; bases outside the gene matches: 7. The CDR3 extends over 16 amino acids.

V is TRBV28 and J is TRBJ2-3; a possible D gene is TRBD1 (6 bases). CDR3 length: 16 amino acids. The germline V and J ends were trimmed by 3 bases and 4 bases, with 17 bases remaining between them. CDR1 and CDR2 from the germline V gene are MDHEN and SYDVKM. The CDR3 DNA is TGTGCCAGCAGTTTCTCAGGGACACCCCGGGCAGATACGCAGTATTTT. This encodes CASSFSGTPRADTQYF. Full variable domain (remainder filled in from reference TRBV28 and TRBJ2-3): DVKVTQSSRYLVKRTGEKVFLECVQDMDHENMFWYRQDPGLGLRLIYFSYDVKMKEKGDIPEGYSVSREKKERFSLILESASTNQTSMYLCASSFSGTPRADTQYFGPGTRLTVL.

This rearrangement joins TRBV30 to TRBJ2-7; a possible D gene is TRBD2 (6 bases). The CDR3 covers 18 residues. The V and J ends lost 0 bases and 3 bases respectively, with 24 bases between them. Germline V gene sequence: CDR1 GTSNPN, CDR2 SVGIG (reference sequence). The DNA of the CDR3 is TGTGCCTGGAGTGTACTGGGTGGAATAAGGACGGGGGACTACGAGCAGTACTTC. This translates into CAWSVLGGIRTGDYEQYF.

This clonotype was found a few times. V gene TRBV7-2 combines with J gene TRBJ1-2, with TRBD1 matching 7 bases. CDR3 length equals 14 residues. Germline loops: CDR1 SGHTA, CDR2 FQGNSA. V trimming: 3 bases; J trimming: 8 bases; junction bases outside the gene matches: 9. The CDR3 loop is CASSFGTVRYGYTF. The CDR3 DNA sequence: TGTGCCAGCAGCTTCGGGACAGTCCGGTACGGCTACACCTTC.

CDR3 coding DNA: TGCAGTGCTAGAGATAGGCTAGCGCGACCCTACGAGCAGTACTTC. This translates into CSARDRLARPYEQYF. V gene TRBV20-1 combines with J gene TRBJ2-7; D possibly corresponds to TRBD2 (6 bases). This CDR3 is built from 15 residues. Germline assignment: CDR1 DFQATT and CDR2 SNEGSKA (reference sequence). Trimming left V 0 bases short and J 2 bases short, with 14 bases between.

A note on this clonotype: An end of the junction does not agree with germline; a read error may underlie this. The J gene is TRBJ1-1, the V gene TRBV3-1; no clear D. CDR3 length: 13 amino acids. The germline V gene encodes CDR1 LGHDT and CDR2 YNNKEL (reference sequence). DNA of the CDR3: TGTGCCAGCAGCCAATCTCTGAAGACTGAAGCTTTCTTT. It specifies CASSQSLKTEAFF. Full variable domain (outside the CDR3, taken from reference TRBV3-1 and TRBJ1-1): DTAVSQTPKYLVTQMGNDKSIKCEQNLGHDTMYWYKQDSKKFLKIMFSYNNKELIINETVPNRFSPKSPDKAHLNLHINSLELGDSAVYFCASSQSLKTEAFFGQGTRLTVV.

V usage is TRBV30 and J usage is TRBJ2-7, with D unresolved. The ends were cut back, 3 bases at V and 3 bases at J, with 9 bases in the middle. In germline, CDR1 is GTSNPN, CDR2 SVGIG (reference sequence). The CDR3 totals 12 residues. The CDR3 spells CAWRDLGYEQYF. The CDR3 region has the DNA TGTGCCTGGAGGGATTTGGGCTACGAGCAGTACTTC.

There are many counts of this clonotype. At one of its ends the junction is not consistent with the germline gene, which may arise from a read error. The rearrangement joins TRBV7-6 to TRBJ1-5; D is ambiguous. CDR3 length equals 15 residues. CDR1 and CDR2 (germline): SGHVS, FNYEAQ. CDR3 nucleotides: TGCGCCAGCAGCTTGGCCGGAGGGAGCAATCAGCCCCAGCATTTT. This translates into CASSLAGGSNQPQHF.

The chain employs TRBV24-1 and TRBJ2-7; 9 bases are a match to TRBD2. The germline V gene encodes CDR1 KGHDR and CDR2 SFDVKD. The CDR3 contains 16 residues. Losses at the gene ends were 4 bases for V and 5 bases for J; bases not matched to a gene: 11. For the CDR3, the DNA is TGTGCCACCAGTGACGGGGGACTAGCAAGACGCCACGAGCAGTACTTC. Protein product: CATSDGGLARRHEQYF.

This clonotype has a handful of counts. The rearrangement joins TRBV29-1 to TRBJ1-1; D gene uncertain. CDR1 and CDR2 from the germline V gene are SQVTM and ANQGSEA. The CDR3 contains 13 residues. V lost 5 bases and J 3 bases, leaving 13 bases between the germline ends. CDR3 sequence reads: CSVSFKPDTEAFF. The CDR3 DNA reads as TGCAGCGTTAGTTTCAAACCGGACACTGAAGCTTTCTTT.

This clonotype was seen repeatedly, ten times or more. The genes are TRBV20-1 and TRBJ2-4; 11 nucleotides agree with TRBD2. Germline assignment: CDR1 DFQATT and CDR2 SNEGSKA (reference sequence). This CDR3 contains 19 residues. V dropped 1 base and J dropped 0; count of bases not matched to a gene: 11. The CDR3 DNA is TGCAGTGCTAGAGGGCTAGCGGGAGGACCCCTTCTAGCCAAAAACATTCAGTACTTC. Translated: CSARGLAGGPLLAKNIQYF.

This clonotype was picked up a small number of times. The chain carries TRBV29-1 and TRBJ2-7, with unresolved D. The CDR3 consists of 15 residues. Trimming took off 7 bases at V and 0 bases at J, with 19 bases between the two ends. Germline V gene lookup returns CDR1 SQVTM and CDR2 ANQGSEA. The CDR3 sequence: CSARSGVPFSYEQYF. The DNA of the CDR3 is TGCAGCGCACGTAGTGGGGTCCCGTTCTCCTACGAGCAGTACTTC.

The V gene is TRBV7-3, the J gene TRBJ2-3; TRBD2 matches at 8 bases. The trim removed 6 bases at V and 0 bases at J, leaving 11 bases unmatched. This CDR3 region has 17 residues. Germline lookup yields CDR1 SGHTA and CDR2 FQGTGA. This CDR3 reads CASRPGLGPPSTDTQYF. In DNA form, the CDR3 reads TGTGCCAGCAGACCGGGACTAGGGCCTCCTAGCACAGATACGCAGTATTTT.

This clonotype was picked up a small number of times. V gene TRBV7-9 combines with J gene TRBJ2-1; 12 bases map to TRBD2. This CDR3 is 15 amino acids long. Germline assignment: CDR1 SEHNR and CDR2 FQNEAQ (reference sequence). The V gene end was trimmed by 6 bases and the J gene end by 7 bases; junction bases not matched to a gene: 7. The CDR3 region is CASSRLAGVVNEQFF. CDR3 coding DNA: TGTGCCAGCAGTCGACTAGCGGGAGTAGTTAATGAGCAGTTCTTC.